This T cell receptor (beta chain) derives from a study of beta chain features in type 1 diabetes. Whole-study findings and limits: Any HLA type influence on TCRB rearrangement was left unresolved here. All four CD4+ subsets from Type 1 diabetes patients carried moderately but significantly shorter TCRB CDR3s.

There are a few counts of this clone. Antigen specificity is unknown. The whole isolated RNA underwent reverse transcription, so sequencing captured expressed TCRB transcripts. TCRdb keeps only in-frame clones here, not all; method: immunoSEQ multiplex PCR. The profile shows around 130,000 clones, around 10% of them singletons. With 4 bases removed from V and 1 base from J, the gap between germline ends came to 9 bases. Germline V gene lookup returns CDR1 SGHRS and CDR2 YFSETQ. The CDR3 contains 15 residues. Once sorted, every population was more than 98% pure. Sequenced input: central memory CD4+ T cells from blood. V is TRBV5-1 and J is TRBJ2-6, with D possibly matching TRBD1 (6 bases). The sequence derives from a young man with type 1 diabetes. The CDR3 loop is CASSKDSSGANVLTF. The DNA for the CDR3 is TGCGCCAGCAGCAAGGACAGTTCTGGGGCCAACGTCCTGACTTTC.